This T cell receptor (beta chain) emerged from a study of blood T cell repertoires in COVID-19. About the research overall: Samples of COVID-19 (acute and convalescent) were obtained from the United States, Italy and Spain. The analysed material was cDNA or gDNA that came from T cells, B-cell-depleted T cells, or PBMCs.

Per the original data handling: Using reference gene primer amplification, nucleated cell counts were estimated. The repertoire was sequenced with immunoSEQ multiplex PCR; TCRdb's copy has only in-frame clones and lacks some. V and J calls and clone size are as listed in that table; D and trimming were resolved from the DNA. The sample records 95,000 to 150,000 clones, 74% being singletons. CDR1 and CDR2 (germline): SGDLS, YYNGEE. This CDR3 comprises 14 residues. Trimming took 2 bases from V and 3 from J, leaving 10 bases between them. Patients at the Seattle site were enrolled during active infection and followed longitudinally. Only a few counts were recorded for this clone.

The sequence derives from a man of 80 years or more with COVID-19, enrolled during active disease. Sequenced sample: peripheral blood. J is TRBJ2-3 and V is TRBV9; the D gene is possibly TRBD2 (6 bases). In nucleotides, the CDR3 is TGTGCCAGCAGCGTTAGCGGAGGAACAGATACGCAGTATTTT. It codes for CASSVSGGTDTQYF.